Shown below are 10 T cell receptor beta chains from a single sample sequenced in a study of blood T cells in healthy people across ages. The authors ran a second PCR of 7 to 11 cycles using a sample-barcoded 5' primer and a J-beta primer mix. Via MiXCR, TCRdb re-called the 5' RACE reads, giving one row per CDR3 protein. The sample records over 600,000 distinct CDR3 sequences, under 25% being singletons. Sample: blood. Receptors were obtained from a man aged 65-85 years in good health.

This clonotype was recorded only once. This chain joins TRBV7-2 and TRBJ2-1, with D unresolved. TRBJ2-7 matches the DNA end more closely, so the J call is doubtful. The CDR3 contains 14 residues. In germline, CDR1 is SGHTA, CDR2 FQGNSA. DNA of the CDR3: TGTGCCAGCAGCTTATACCTTCTCTCCTACGAGCAGTACTTC. Protein: CASSLYLLSYEQYF.

This clonotype was seen ten or more times. V gene TRBV2 combines with J gene TRBJ2-5; D gene unclear. CDR1 is SNHLY and CDR2 is FYNNEI in the germline V gene. Trimming shortened V by 7 bases and J by 5 bases, and 17 bases separated the two germline ends. This CDR3 is 14 amino acids long. Here the CDR3 DNA reads TGTGCCAGCACCGACTTAACCTTGAGGGAGACCCAGTACTTC. This sequence encodes CASTDLTLRETQYF.

The chain uses TRBV25-1 and TRBJ2-1, with D perhaps TRBD2 (6 bases). The J call may not be correct, given that the DNA end is closer to TRBJ2-7. Germline assignment: CDR1 MGHDK and CDR2 SYGVNS. This CDR3 has 13 residues. The CDR3 DNA follows: TGTGCCAGCAGCGGGACTCCGCTCTACGAGCAGTACTTC. Protein sequence: CASSGTPLYEQYF.

The chain links TRBV9 to TRBJ2-1; 8 nucleotides agree with TRBD2. The germline CDR1 and CDR2 sequences are SGDLS and YYNGEE. The V segment lost 2 bases and the J segment 10 bases; nucleotides outside the gene matches: 8. This CDR3 is built from 14 residues. The CDR3 region is CASSVGAGAREQFF. The CDR3 bases are TGTGCCAGCAGCGTCGGAGCGGGGGCCAGGGAGCAGTTCTTC.

This clonotype was detected a few times. This chain joins TRBV7-9 and TRBJ2-3, with 7 bases identical to TRBD2. V shed 3 bases, J shed 0 bases, and the junction held 3 bases outside the gene matches. From germline, CDR1 is SEHNR and CDR2 FQNEAQ (reference sequence). There are 15 residues in the CDR3. The CDR3 spells CASSFRRGSTDTQYF. The CDR3 DNA sequence: TGTGCCAGCAGCTTTCGGCGGGGGAGCACAGATACGCAGTATTTT.

The rearrangement joins TRBV20-1 to TRBJ1-5, with 9 positions matching TRBD1. Trimming at V came to 7 bases and at J to 7 bases, leaving 11 bases not matched to a gene. Germline V lookup: CDR1 DFQATT, CDR2 SNEGSKA (reference sequence). This CDR3 comprises 14 residues. CDR3 DNA sequence: TGCAGTGGTCTCCCGGGACAGGGATACCAGCCCCAGCATTTT. Translation gives CSGLPGQGYQPQHF.

This clonotype was counted only a few times. This chain uses TRBV29-1 with TRBJ2-5, with 10 bases identical to TRBD1. The V segment lost 4 bases and the J segment 6 bases; nucleotides outside the gene matches: 2. Germline V gene data show CDR1 as SQVTM and CDR2 as ANQGSEA. The CDR3 contains 12 residues. In nucleotides, the CDR3 is TGCAGCGTTGCGGGACAGGGGAAGACCCAGTACTTC. Residues: CSVAGQGKTQYF.

The V call is TRBV20-1, the J call TRBJ2-3; 12 nucleotides match TRBD2. The CDR3 sequence is 15 residues long. V gave up 4 bases and J gave up 2 bases; unmatched junction bases: 4. Germline V gene lookup returns CDR1 DFQATT and CDR2 SNEGSKA (reference sequence). Here the CDR3 reads CSATGLAGHTDTQYF. The CDR3, as DNA: TGCAGTGCTACAGGACTAGCGGGGCACACAGATACGCAGTATTTT.

This clonotype turned up a few times. The V gene is TRBV20-1, the J gene TRBJ2-5; D unclear. Germline V lookup: CDR1 DFQATT, CDR2 SNEGSKA (reference sequence). This CDR3 has 14 amino acids. Trimming took 2 bases from V and 5 from J, leaving 15 bases between them. CDR3 sequence (DNA): TGCAGTGCTAGACCCAGTGAGGCTCGGGAGACCCAGTACTTC. It yields the protein CSARPSEARETQYF.

A few counts support this clonotype. The chain combines TRBV5-1 with TRBJ1-1; D gene uncertain. The CDR3 consists of 15 residues. V dropped 0 bases and J dropped 2 bases, with 11 bases sitting between them. CDR1 SGHRS and CDR2 YFSETQ come from the germline V gene. The CDR3 loop reads CASSLESGKNTEAFF. CDR3 DNA sequence: TGCGCCAGCAGCTTGGAATCGGGAAAAAACACTGAAGCTTTCTTT.